The next 4 T cell receptor beta chains were all read from a single sample in a study of cytomegalovirus exposure and HLA in healthy donors. Vbeta (60) and Jbeta (13) primers were used in the PCR. Clones were sequenced by immunoSEQ multiplex PCR, and TCRdb holds only the in-frame ones, with some missing. The table records 95,000 to 150,000 clones, 80% of them present only once. Sequenced material: PBMCs. The source is a man in his fifties or sixties in good health and CMV-seronegative.

The chain uses TRBV7-8 and TRBJ2-5; 9 bases align to TRBD2. Trimming at V came to 2 bases and at J to 0 bases, leaving 7 bases not matched to a gene. The CDR3 totals 17 residues. In germline, CDR1 is SGHVS, CDR2 FQNEAQ. CDR3 in DNA: TGTGCCAGCAGCTTACAAGCGGGGGGCAACTACCAAGAGACCCAGTACTTC. It yields the protein CASSLQAGGNYQETQYF.

V and J are TRBV15 and TRBJ1-2; 11 bases agree with TRBD1. The CDR3 is 15 residues long. V shed 3 bases and J 7 bases; nucleotides not matched to a gene: 7. Per germline, CDR1 LNHNV and CDR2 YYDKDF (reference sequence). CDR3 bases: TGTGCCACCAGCAGCGGACAGGGGGCGCTTATTGGCTACACCTTC. This codes for CATSSGQGALIGYTF.

The chain uses TRBV5-6 and TRBJ1-5, with 7 bases that match TRBD1. V dropped 4 bases and J dropped 3; count of bases not matched to a gene: 10. CDR3 length: 16 residues. Germline V CDR1 and CDR2: SGHDT, YYEEEE. The CDR3 loop reads CASSPPRDSNNQPQHF. In DNA form, the CDR3 reads TGTGCCAGCAGCCCTCCCCGGGACAGTAACAATCAGCCCCAGCATTTT.

The chain carries TRBV6-1 and TRBJ1-6, with D tentatively TRBD1 (6 bases). CDR1 is MNHNS, CDR2 SASEGT, per germline. The germline V and J ends were trimmed by 4 bases and 7 bases, with 11 bases remaining between them. This CDR3 comprises 14 residues. CDR3 region: CASSGGLLNSPLHF. CDR3 nucleotides: TGTGCCAGCAGTGGGGGGCTCCTCAATTCACCCCTCCACTTT.